Listed below are T cell receptor beta chains from one sample, sequenced in a study of blood T cell repertoires in COVID-19. Generated by immunoSEQ multiplex PCR, the TCRdb table keeps only in-frame clones and is missing some. The sample records some 140,000 clones, about 88% being singletons. The sequenced sample was peripheral blood. These receptors were obtained from a woman older than 75 with acute or convalescent COVID-19. Both conserved end residues are part of each CDR3. The order of the fields is D gene, V gene, J gene, clone size, CDR3 protein, CDR3 DNA. A D gene is named only where the DNA matches it firmly. Clone size is shown for a subset of rows, as once, few, many or a class of expanded clone.

d_call: TRBD2
v_call: TRBV4-3
j_call: TRBJ2-5
clone_size: -
cdr3_aa: CASSPQRASGGVETQYF
cdr3_nt: TGCGCCAGCAGCCCCCAACGCGCTAGCGGGGGGGTGGAGACCCAGTACTTC

d_call: -
v_call: TRBV4-3
j_call: TRBJ1-1
clone_size: once
cdr3_aa: CASSQQGFSMNTEAFF
cdr3_nt: TGCGCCAGCAGCCAACAGGGCTTCTCTATGAACACTGAAGCTTTCTTT

d_call: -
v_call: TRBV7-9
j_call: TRBJ2-2
clone_size: once
cdr3_aa: CASSRGGANTGELFF
cdr3_nt: TGTGCCAGCAGCCGAGGGGGTGCGAACACCGGGGAGCTGTTTTTT

d_call: -
v_call: TRBV18
j_call: TRBJ2-3
clone_size: -
cdr3_aa: CASSPRSRMAPVTDTQYF
cdr3_nt: TGTGCCAGCTCACCACGTTCTAGGATGGCCCCCGTCACAGATACGCAGTATTTT

d_call: -
v_call: TRBV29-1
j_call: TRBJ2-1
clone_size: -
cdr3_aa: CSVEPRAAYNEQFF
cdr3_nt: TGCAGCGTTGAGCCCAGGGCAGCCTACAATGAGCAGTTCTTC

d_call: -
v_call: TRBV4-3
j_call: TRBJ2-7
clone_size: -
cdr3_aa: CASSQRAENYEQYF
cdr3_nt: TGCGCCAGCAGCCAGAGAGCGGAGAACTACGAGCAGTACTTC

d_call: -
v_call: TRBV5-6
j_call: TRBJ2-2
clone_size: -
cdr3_aa: CASSPIGGGNTGELFF
cdr3_nt: TGTGCCAGCAGCCCGATTGGGGGAGGGAACACCGGGGAGCTGTTTTTT

d_call: -
v_call: TRBV30
j_call: TRBJ2-7
clone_size: -
cdr3_aa: CAWSPQDYEQYF
cdr3_nt: TGTGCCTGGAGTCCCCAGGACTACGAGCAGTACTTC

d_call: -
v_call: TRBV10-3
j_call: TRBJ1-1
clone_size: few
cdr3_aa: CATREGTEAFF
cdr3_nt: TGTGCCACTCGCGAGGGCACTGAAGCTTTCTTT

d_call: -
v_call: TRBV6-5
j_call: TRBJ1-4
clone_size: -
cdr3_aa: CASKGSEKLFF
cdr3_nt: TGTGCCAGCAAGGGGTCGGAAAAACTGTTTTTT

d_call: -
v_call: TRBV18
j_call: TRBJ1-1
clone_size: -
cdr3_aa: CASSPRDMTEAFF
cdr3_nt: TGTGCCAGCTCTCCGAGGGACATGACTGAAGCTTTCTTT

d_call: -
v_call: TRBV20-1
j_call: TRBJ2-1
clone_size: -
cdr3_aa: CSATRGEQFF
cdr3_nt: TGCAGTGCTACGCGGGGTGAGCAGTTCTTC

d_call: -
v_call: TRBV3-1/TRBV3-2
j_call: TRBJ2-7
clone_size: -
cdr3_aa: CASSQEGTSSYEQYF
cdr3_nt: TGTGCCAGCAGCCAAGAGGGCACCTCTTCCTACGAGCAGTACTTC

d_call: -
v_call: TRBV3-1/TRBV3-2
j_call: TRBJ1-2
clone_size: -
cdr3_aa: CASSPFGRDDGYTF
cdr3_nt: TGTGCCAGCAGCCCTTTCGGGAGGGACGATGGCTACACCTTC